Shown below are 7 T cell receptor beta chains from a single sample sequenced in a study of blood T cell repertoires in COVID-19. The protocol was immunoSEQ multiplex PCR, while the TCRdb copy is restricted to in-frame clones and leaves out a portion. The sample carries more than 300,000 clones, more than 90% recorded once. Sample: PBMCs or T cells enriched from blood (not recorded which). The receptors shown here come from a woman aged 25 to 39 who had been exposed to COVID-19.

The chain carries TRBV7-9 and TRBJ2-5; the match to TRBD1 covers 8 bases. Germline V lookup: CDR1 SEHNR, CDR2 FQNEAQ (reference sequence). The CDR3 sequence is 16 residues long. Unmatched junction bases numbered 12, after V lost 5 bases and J lost 4 bases. CDR3 sequence: CASSHRRDRGGETQYF. CDR3 DNA: TGTGCCAGCAGCCACCGCCGCGACAGGGGTGGAGAGACCCAGTACTTC.

The genes are TRBV18 and TRBJ1-1, with 8 nucleotides matching TRBD1. Germline assignment: CDR1 KGHSH and CDR2 LQKENI. This CDR3 is 16 amino acids long. Losses at the gene ends were 5 bases for V and 0 bases for J; bases not matched to a gene: 8. The DNA for the CDR3 is TGTGCCAGCTCATTTGGACAGGGACCGTTGAACACTGAAGCTTTCTTT. Translated, it gives CASSFGQGPLNTEAFF.

This clone was seen only once. V usage is TRBV10-3 and J usage is TRBJ1-5, with 8 bases that match TRBD1. The J segment lost 6 bases and the V segment lost 10 bases, leaving 11 bases of the junction unmatched. The CDR3 is made up of 14 amino acids. Germline V lookup: CDR1 ENHRY, CDR2 SYGVKD. CDR3 amino acids: CATQDRAPGQPQHF. CDR3 DNA: TGTGCCACACAGGACAGGGCCCCCGGTCAGCCCCAGCATTTT.

This rearrangement joins TRBV7-9 to TRBJ1-6; a weak D match, TRBD1 (6 bases). Trimming shortened V by 6 bases and J by 1 base, and 13 bases separated the two germline ends. Germline V lookup: CDR1 SEHNR, CDR2 FQNEAQ (reference sequence). This CDR3 contains 16 residues. CDR3 region: CASSFPGESYNSPLHF. CDR3 nucleotides: TGTGCCAGCAGTTTCCCAGGGGAATCCTATAATTCACCCCTCCACTTT.

V gene TRBV19 combines with J gene TRBJ1-1; no firm D call. The CDR3 spans 11 residues. Trimming stripped 7 bases from V and 0 bases from J, with 3 bases between. Germline values: CDR1 LNHDA, CDR2 SQIVND (reference sequence). CDR3 bases: TGTGCCAGTAAGCTGAACACTGAAGCTTTCTTT. Translation gives CASKLNTEAFF. Looking up the rest from reference TRBV19 and TRBJ1-1 gives the full variable domain: DGGITQSPKYLFRKEGQNVTLSCEQNLNHDAMYWYRQDPGQGLRLIYYSQIVNDFQKGDIAEGYSVSREKKESFPLTVTSAQKNPTAFYLCASKLNTEAFFGQGTRLTVV.

This chain joins TRBV15 and TRBJ2-3, with D perhaps TRBD2 (7 bases). Trimming left V 6 bases short and J 3 bases short, with 13 bases between. The CDR3 sequence is 14 residues long. In germline, CDR1 is LNHNV, CDR2 YYDKDF (reference sequence). CDR3 bases: TGTGCCACCAGTCCGGGGGGCCCGACAGATACGCAGTATTTT. It translates to CATSPGGPTDTQYF.

This clone turned up a few times. The chain carries TRBV12-3 or TRBV12-4 and TRBJ1-5, with 7 bases identical to TRBD1. V dropped 6 bases and J dropped 5; count of bases not matched to a gene: 4. The CDR3 covers 13 residues. CDR3 coding DNA: TGTGCCAGCAGCCCGACAGGGTATCAGCCCCAGCATTTT. Translating gives CASSPTGYQPQHF.